These T cell receptor beta chains were read from a single sample in a study of cytomegalovirus exposure and HLA in healthy donors. Sequenced by immunoSEQ multiplex PCR; TCRdb stores in-frame clones only, minus some. The sample comprises 150,000 or so clones, 70% to 85% of which are singletons, and roughly 1.4% rests with the top ten. Input material: PBMCs. Receptor source: a man aged 25 to 45 in good health and CMV-seropositive. Each CDR3 is given with its conserved first and last residue. D genes are given only for firm matches. Clone size is stated in some rows and not others, as once, few, many or a class when expanded.

abundance	d_gene	j_gene	v_gene	CDR3aa	CDR3nt
-	-	TRBJ1-2	TRBV7-9	CASSLRQDSYGYTF	TGTGCCAGCAGCTTGAGACAGGATTCTTATGGCTACACCTTC
-	TRBD1	TRBJ1-3	TRBV18	CASSPLDRGFGNTIYF	TGTGCCAGCTCACCACTGGACAGGGGATTCGGAAACACCATATATTTT
-	-	TRBJ2-2	TRBV7-2	CASSLRTSFGGGELFF	TGTGCCAGCAGCTTAAGGACTTCTTTCGGGGGCGGGGAGCTGTTTTTT
few	-	TRBJ2-3	TRBV25-1	CASSSFSPDTQYF	TGTGCCAGCAGTAGTTTCAGTCCAGATACGCAGTATTTT
-	-	TRBJ2-1	TRBV5-1	CASSPRSGMYNEQFF	TGCGCCAGCAGCCCCCGTAGCGGCATGTACAATGAGCAGTTCTTC
-	-	TRBJ2-7	TRBV29-1	CSVEAGRSEQYF	TGCAGCGTTGAGGCAGGGAGGAGCGAGCAGTACTTC
-	TRBD1	TRBJ2-7	TRBV15	CATSREGQGIREQYF	TGTGCCACCAGCAGAGAGGGACAGGGAATACGCGAGCAGTACTTC
-	-	TRBJ2-3	TRBV2	CASSPIQGITDTQYF	TGTGCCAGCAGCCCAATACAGGGTATCACAGATACGCAGTATTTT
once	-	TRBJ1-5	TRBV18	CASSNLQGNQPQHF	TGTGCCAGCTCAAACCTACAGGGCAACCAGCCCCAGCATTTT
-	TRBD1	TRBJ2-3	TRBV29-1	CSVGGVGGDVPYF	TGCAGCGTTGGAGGAGTAGGGGGCGACGTCCCGTATTTT
-	TRBD1	TRBJ2-7	TRBV28	CASSKGQYYEQYF	TGTGCCAGCAGTAAGGGACAGTACTACGAGCAGTACTTC
-	TRBD1	TRBJ1-4	TRBV5-1	CASSLGQLATNEKLFF	TGCGCCAGCAGCCTGGGACAGTTGGCAACTAATGAAAAACTGTTTTTT
-	TRBD2	TRBJ2-2	TRBV7-9	CATLQSGSTPNTGELFF	TGTGCCACCCTACAGAGCGGGAGTACCCCGAACACCGGGGAGCTGTTTTTT
-	TRBD2	TRBJ2-3	TRBV6-1	CASSESVGLAGDGTQYF	TGTGCCAGCAGTGAATCAGTAGGACTAGCCGGAGATGGTACGCAGTATTTT
-	TRBD1	TRBJ2-4	TRBV6-6	CASKPDRLGAKNIQYF	TGTGCCAGCAAACCGGACAGGCTGGGAGCCAAAAACATTCAGTACTTC
-	-	TRBJ1-2	TRBV29-1	CSVGHGYGYTF	TGCAGCGTTGGACATGGCTATGGCTACACCTTC
-	-	TRBJ2-5	TRBV30	CAWSVDSLGSLLETQYF	TGTGCCTGGAGTGTAGACTCTCTAGGCTCATTGTTAGAGACCCAGTACTTC
-	TRBD1	TRBJ2-7	TRBV5-4	CASSGGGQGRSEQYF	TGTGCCAGCAGTGGAGGGGGACAGGGGAGGTCCGAGCAGTACTTC
-	-	TRBJ2-5	TRBV5-8	CASSLQETQYF	TGTGCCAGCAGCCTTCAAGAGACCCAGTACTTC
-	-	TRBJ1-4	TRBV6-6	CASSPGTFATNEKLFF	TGTGCCAGCAGTCCCGGGACTTTTGCAACTAATGAAAAACTGTTTTTT
few	-	TRBJ1-3	TRBV6-5	CASSYARQLGNTIYF	TGTGCCAGCAGTTACGCTCGACAACTTGGAAACACCATATATTTT
-	-	TRBJ2-3	TRBV19	CASSTQGQDTQYF	TGTGCCAGTAGTACGCAGGGGCAAGATACGCAGTATTTT
-	TRBD2	TRBJ2-5	TRBV6-1	CASSESWTSGAFQETQYF	TGTGCCAGCAGTGAATCATGGACTAGCGGGGCTTTCCAAGAGACCCAGTACTTC
few	-	TRBJ2-7	TRBV20-1	CSASHYEQYF	TGCAGTGCTAGCCACTACGAGCAGTACTTC
-	TRBD2	TRBJ2-5	TRBV5-1	CASSLGPGLAGETQYF	TGCGCCAGCAGCCTTGGCCCAGGGCTAGCGGGAGAGACCCAGTACTTC
few	-	TRBJ2-7	TRBV27	CASSLSPSSYEQYF	TGTGCCAGCAGTTTATCACCTAGCTCCTACGAGCAGTACTTC
-	-	TRBJ2-3	TRBV27	CASSFPHMTDTQYF	TGTGCCAGCAGTTTCCCACATATGACAGATACGCAGTATTTT
-	-	TRBJ2-3	TRBV2	CASSVGLGGTDTQYF	TGTGCCAGCAGTGTAGGTTTAGGAGGCACAGATACGCAGTATTTT
-	-	TRBJ2-3	TRBV5-1	CASSLLKGGGPDTQYF	TGCGCCAGCAGCCTCCTGAAGGGGGGGGGTCCAGATACGCAGTATTTT
once	-	TRBJ1-6	TRBV6-1	CASSVEGPDVSPLHF	TGTGCCAGCAGTGTCGAGGGTCCGGACGTTTCACCCCTCCACTTT
-	-	TRBJ2-7	TRBV6-5	CATSSGYEQYF	TGTGCCACCAGTAGCGGCTACGAGCAGTACTTC
-	-	TRBJ2-1	TRBV29-1	CSVLRGSYNEQFF	TGCAGCGTCCTTAGGGGCTCCTACAATGAGCAGTTCTTC
few	TRBD2	TRBJ2-7	TRBV2	CASSRSGVANEQYF	TGTGCCAGCAGTCGAAGCGGGGTCGCGAACGAGCAGTACTTC
-	TRBD2	TRBJ2-1	TRBV23-1	CASSQWGLAIYNEQFF	TGCGCCAGCAGTCAGTGGGGACTAGCGATCTACAATGAGCAGTTCTTC
-	-	TRBJ2-5	TRBV7-8	CASSPVGETQYF	TGTGCCAGCAGCCCCGTCGGGGAGACCCAGTACTTC
-	-	TRBJ2-5	TRBV28	CASSLEQLQETQYF	TGTGCCAGCAGTTTAGAACAGTTGCAGGAGACCCAGTACTTC
-	-	TRBJ2-3	TRBV28	CAVWASLSTDTQYF	TGTGCCGTCTGGGCTTCCCTTAGCACAGATACGCAGTATTTT
-	-	TRBJ1-2	TRBV5-3	CARSLGTRGAGTEPRGYTF	TGTGCCAGAAGCTTAGGGACAAGAGGGGCAGGCACTGAACCTAGGGGCTACACCTTC
-	-	TRBJ2-7	TRBV9	CASSVQAAGSYEQYF	TGTGCCAGCAGCGTCCAAGCCGCAGGCTCCTACGAGCAGTACTTC
-	-	TRBJ1-4	TRBV5-4	CASSHSGGNEKLFF	TGTGCCAGCAGCCATAGCGGGGGTAATGAAAAACTGTTTTTT
-	-	TRBJ1-3	TRBV13	CASSLKGWSEGNTIYF	TGTGCCAGCAGCTTGAAGGGGTGGTCAGAAGGAAACACCATATATTTT
-	TRBD2	TRBJ2-5	TRBV7-9	CASSNGTIQETQYF	TGTGCCAGCAGCAACGGGACTATACAAGAGACCCAGTACTTC
-	TRBD2	TRBJ2-1	TRBV9	CASSAYGTSGNEQFF	TGTGCCAGCAGCGCGTACGGGACTAGCGGCAATGAGCAGTTCTTC
once	-	TRBJ2-7	TRBV2	CASSHPTSSGGDDYEQYF	TGTGCCAGCAGTCACCCGACCAGTTCGGGGGGCGACGACTACGAGCAGTACTTC
once	-	TRBJ1-2	TRBV7-2	CASSLDSAGGYTF	TGTGCCAGCAGCTTAGACTCGGCAGGGGGCTACACCTTC
-	TRBD1	TRBJ1-4	TRBV5-5	CASSWSDRDNEKLFF	TGTGCCAGCAGCTGGTCCGACAGGGATAATGAAAAACTGTTTTTT